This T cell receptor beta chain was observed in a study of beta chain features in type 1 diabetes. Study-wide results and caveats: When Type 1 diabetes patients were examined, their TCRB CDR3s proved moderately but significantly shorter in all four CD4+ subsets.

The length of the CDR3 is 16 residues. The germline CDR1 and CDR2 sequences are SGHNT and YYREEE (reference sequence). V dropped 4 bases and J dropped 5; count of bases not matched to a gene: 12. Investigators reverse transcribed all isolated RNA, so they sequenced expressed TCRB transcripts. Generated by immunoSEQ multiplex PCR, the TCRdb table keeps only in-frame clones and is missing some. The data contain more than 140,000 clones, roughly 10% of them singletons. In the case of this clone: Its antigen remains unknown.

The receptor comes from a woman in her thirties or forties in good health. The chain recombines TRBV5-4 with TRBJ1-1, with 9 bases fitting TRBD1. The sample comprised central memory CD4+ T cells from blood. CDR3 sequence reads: CASSPGQGPARTEAFF. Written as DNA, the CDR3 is TGTGCCAGCAGCCCCGGACAGGGGCCGGCGAGAACTGAAGCTTTCTTT.